One sample yielded the 27 T cell receptor beta chains listed below, sequenced in a study of cytomegalovirus exposure and HLA in healthy donors (dated by TCRdb to 2016 to 2017). The protocol used for the library was the immunoSEQ multiplex PCR assay. For the multiplex PCR, a mixture combining 60 forward primers for TCR Vbeta segments and 13 reverse primers for TCR Jbeta segments was used. TCRdb limited this immuneACCESS table to in-frame rearrangements with V and J called. A share of clones is missing; checked studies link under half to unresolved V genes, and the rest is unexplained. This sample has fewer than 140,000 clones in its table, and roughly two thirds of those were observed once. Together, the top ten hold roughly 2.8% of the sample. Sequences were obtained from PBMCs. These receptors all stem from a female donor in good health and CMV-seronegative.

This clone is a singleton in its sample. This chain joins TRBV28 and TRBJ1-1; 12 bases agree with TRBD1. J lost 7 bases, V lost 6 bases, and 3 bases had no gene match. Germline assignment: CDR1 MDHEN and CDR2 SYDVKM. CDR3 length equals 13 residues. The CDR3 DNA reads as TGTGCCAGCAGCGGGACAGGGGGCTTTGAAGCTTTCTTT. It translates to CASSGTGGFEAFF.

This clone came up a few times. The rearrangement joins TRBV30 to TRBJ2-5, with 11 positions matching TRBD1. The CDR3 is 17 residues long. J lost 3 bases, V lost 2 bases, and 11 bases had no gene match. Germline CDR1 is GTSNPN and CDR2 is SVGIG (reference sequence). The CDR3, as DNA: TGTGCCTGGAGTCCCCCGGACAGGGGGCCTTGGGAAGAGACCCAGTACTTC. Protein sequence: CAWSPPDRGPWEETQYF.

This clone was detected only a few times. The chain links TRBV7-6 to TRBJ2-7; TRBD2 aligns across 7 bases. Unmatched junction bases numbered 7, after V lost 2 bases and J lost 3 bases. Germline values: CDR1 SGHVS, CDR2 FNYEAQ. CDR3 size: 15 residues. The CDR3 here is CASSLIREASYEQYF. CDR3 coding DNA: TGTGCCAGCAGCTTAATCCGGGAGGCGAGCTACGAGCAGTACTTC.

The table lists this clone with a few counts. V usage is TRBV4-3 and J usage is TRBJ2-3; 7 positions match TRBD2. The CDR3 loop spans 16 amino acids. The trim removed 4 bases at V and 3 bases at J, leaving 10 bases unmatched. CDR1 and CDR2 (germline): LGHNA, YSLEER. CDR3 nucleotide sequence: TGCGCCAGCAGCCGCGGTGGGCTAGCGGATACAGATACGCAGTATTTT. Translating gives CASSRGGLADTDTQYF.

This sequence joins TRBV7-8 and TRBJ2-5; 10 positions match TRBD1. TRBJ2-7 matches the DNA end more closely, so the J call is doubtful. CDR1 and CDR2 (germline): SGHVS, FQNEAQ. The CDR3 sequence is 14 residues long. The CDR3 coding sequence is TGTGCCAGCAGCTCAGACAGGGGGCTTTACGAGCAGTACTTC. It yields the protein CASSSDRGLYEQYF.

The chain joins TRBV6-5 to TRBJ1-5; TRBD1 might be the D (6 bases). The CDR3 has 14 residues. Germline V gene data show CDR1 as MNHEY and CDR2 as SVGAGI. The ends were cut back, 5 bases at V and 2 bases at J, with 10 bases in the middle. CDR3 sequence: CASSPQGGNQPQHF. DNA of the CDR3: TGTGCCAGCAGTCCACAGGGAGGCAATCAGCCCCAGCATTTT.

The chain combines TRBV9 with TRBJ2-1; 10 nucleotides align to TRBD2. V gave up 0 bases and J gave up 6 bases; unmatched junction bases: 3. The CDR3 has 15 residues. Germline V gives CDR1 SGDLS, CDR2 YYNGEE. CDR3 sequence: CASSVGGTSANEQFF. For the CDR3, the DNA is TGTGCCAGCAGCGTAGGTGGGACTAGCGCCAATGAGCAGTTCTTC.

The genes are TRBV7-9 and TRBJ1-6; 7 nucleotides line up with TRBD1. V gave up 3 bases and J gave up 8 bases; unmatched junction bases: 1. CDR1 SEHNR and CDR2 FQNEAQ come from the germline V gene (reference sequence). The CDR3 is 13 amino acids. The CDR3: CASSLGQHSPLHF. CDR3 DNA: TGTGCCAGCAGCTTGGGACAGCATTCACCCCTCCACTTT.

V usage is TRBV21-1 and J usage is TRBJ2-7; the table's D call TRBD1 went unverified against the DNA. TRBV21-1 is listed as a pseudogene. The length of the CDR3 is 10 residues. The CDR3 coding sequence is TGTGCCAGGCAGGGGGGCGAGCAGTACTTC. It encodes CARQGGEQYF.

The gene calls are TRBV4-2 and TRBJ1-2; 7 positions match TRBD1. Germline values: CDR1 LGHNA, CDR2 YNFKEQ. V shed 1 base, J shed 0 bases, and the junction held 2 bases outside the gene matches. This CDR3 is built from 15 residues. This chain's CDR3 is CASSQGGGPNYGYTF. The CDR3 bases are TGTGCCAGCAGCCAAGGAGGGGGCCCTAACTATGGCTACACCTTC.

This sequence joins TRBV19 and TRBJ2-7; 10 bases match TRBD2. This CDR3 contains 16 residues. The J segment lost 3 bases and the V segment lost 1 base, leaving 6 bases of the junction unmatched. Germline values: CDR1 LNHDA, CDR2 SQIVND (reference sequence). CDR3 sequence: CASSIGSGRTFYEQYF. The CDR3, as DNA: TGTGCCAGTAGTATAGGTAGCGGGAGGACCTTCTACGAGCAGTACTTC.

About this clone: The same CDR3 can be traced to other DNA sequences in this sample. The gene calls are TRBV5-4 and TRBJ2-3; D is undetermined. CDR1 and CDR2 (germline): SGHNT, YYREEE (reference sequence). V was trimmed by 5 bases and J by 3 bases, leaving 13 bases between them. The CDR3 runs 14 residues. DNA of the CDR3: TGTGCCAGCAGTGCCGACCGCGGTACAGATACGCAGTATTTT. Residues: CASSADRGTDTQYF.

The V gene is TRBV2, the J gene TRBJ2-3; 9 bases map to TRBD1. The V segment lost 5 bases and the J segment 3 bases; nucleotides outside the gene matches: 3. Germline V lookup: CDR1 SNHLY, CDR2 FYNNEI. The CDR3 is 14 amino acids. The chain's CDR3 is CASSSGTGTDTQYF. CDR3 nucleotides: TGTGCCAGCAGTTCCGGGACAGGGACAGATACGCAGTATTTT.

The chain joins TRBV29-1 to TRBJ2-7, with 9 bases matching TRBD1. The CDR3 runs 14 residues. Germline V CDR1 and CDR2: SQVTM, ANQGSEA. V lost 6 bases and J lost 1; bases outside the gene matches: 7. The CDR3 DNA follows: TGCAGCGTCTCCCGGGACAGGGTGTCCTACGAGCAGTACTTC. Protein sequence: CSVSRDRVSYEQYF.

The V call is TRBV28, the J call TRBJ2-5, with TRBD1 matching over 9 bases. Trimming removed 1 base from V and 5 bases from J; junction bases left unmatched: 5. There are 15 residues in the CDR3. Germline V gene lookup returns CDR1 MDHEN and CDR2 SYDVKM. CDR3 protein: CASSLSTGGRETQYF. Written as DNA, the CDR3 is TGTGCCAGCAGTTTATCAACAGGGGGCCGGGAGACCCAGTACTTC.

The V call is TRBV7-9, the J call TRBJ2-2; D is uncertain. The V gene's germline CDR1 is SEHNR and CDR2 FQNEAQ (reference sequence). With 0 bases removed from V and 9 bases from J, the gap between germline ends came to 5 bases. The CDR3 covers 12 residues. The CDR3 here is CASSLADRELFF. The CDR3 DNA reads as TGTGCCAGCAGCTTAGCCGACAGGGAGCTGTTTTTT.

This chain links TRBV6-5 with TRBJ2-3; a weak D match, TRBD1 (6 bases). V lost 6 bases and J 0 bases, leaving 13 bases between the germline ends. Germline CDR1 MNHEY, CDR2 SVGAGI. The CDR3 extends over 15 amino acids. Written as DNA, the CDR3 is TGTGCCAGCAGCCGAATCAGGGGAAGCACAGATACGCAGTATTTT. It is translated as CASSRIRGSTDTQYF.

This sequence joins TRBV28 and TRBJ2-7; TRBD2 matches at 11 bases. V gave up 3 bases and J gave up 2 bases; unmatched junction bases: 9. Germline V gives CDR1 MDHEN, CDR2 SYDVKM. This CDR3 is 17 amino acids long. CDR3 protein: CASSFQLAGDRTYEQYF. The CDR3 nucleotides read TGTGCCAGCAGTTTCCAACTAGCGGGAGATAGGACCTACGAGCAGTACTTC. Variable domain in full (rest from reference TRBV28 and TRBJ2-7): DVKVTQSSRYLVKRTGEKVFLECVQDMDHENMFWYRQDPGLGLRLIYFSYDVKMKEKGDIPEGYSVSREKKERFSLILESASTNQTSMYLCASSFQLAGDRTYEQYFGPGTRLTVT.

The gene calls are TRBV7-6 and TRBJ1-1; D remains unclear. Deletions cut 6 bases from V and 11 bases from J, with 10 bases between. This CDR3 has 10 residues. CDR1 is SGHVS and CDR2 is FNYEAQ in the germline V gene. The CDR3 DNA sequence: TGTGCCAGCAGTCGTGGGGAGGCTTTCTTT. Translating it yields CASSRGEAFF.

The chain couples TRBV6-1 to TRBJ1-1, with D possibly TRBD1 on 5 matching bases. Deletions cut 3 bases from V and 6 bases from J, with 8 bases between. The germline gives CDR1 MNHNS, CDR2 SASEGT. The CDR3 totals 12 residues. CDR3 coding DNA: TGTGCCAGCAGTGACAGGGTCGCTGAAGCTTTCTTT. It specifies CASSDRVAEAFF.

This clone was observed a few times. CDR3 loop: CASSMRSSGANVLTF. The CDR3 nucleotides are TGTGCCAGCAGCATGCGGAGCTCTGGGGCCAACGTCCTGACTTTC. The chain has TRBV2 and TRBJ2-6, with D hard to call. V was pared by 6 bases and J by 0 bases, with 9 bases between. CDR1 is SNHLY and CDR2 is FYNNEI in the germline V gene. CDR3 length: 15 amino acids.

The chain links TRBV11-2 to TRBJ2-7; 15 positions match TRBD2. CDR3 length equals 13 residues. The J segment lost 13 bases and the V segment lost 5 bases, leaving 6 bases of the junction unmatched. Looked up from germline, CDR1 is SGHAT and CDR2 is FQNNGV. DNA for the CDR3: TGTGCCAGCAGCCCCGGACTAGCGGGAGGGCGTTACTTC. Protein product: CASSPGLAGGRYF.

The rearrangement uses TRBV11-2 and TRBJ2-4; D gene ambiguous. The CDR3 has 13 residues. Germline CDR1 reads SGHAT; CDR2 reads FQNNGV. Trimming pared 0 bases from V and 4 bases from J, leaving 4 bases between. This chain's CDR3 is CASSLDRKNIQYF. Written as DNA, the CDR3 is TGTGCCAGCAGCTTAGACAGGAAAAACATTCAGTACTTC.

This clone was counted a single time. The chain joins TRBV5-3 to TRBJ1-2; tentatively, D is TRBD1 (6 bases). TRBV5-3 is known as an ORF, though its function is uncertain. V lost 4 bases, J lost 7 bases, and 20 bases lay in between. This CDR3 is built from 15 residues. This chain's CDR3 is CARSDPTGEGAGYTF. The CDR3 bases are TGTGCCAGAAGCGACCCGACAGGAGAAGGTGCTGGCTACACCTTC.

The chain recombines TRBV11-1 with TRBJ1-3; D ambiguous. The germline V and J ends were trimmed by 0 bases and 4 bases, with 7 bases remaining between them. The CDR3 runs 14 residues. Germline assignment: CDR1 SGHAT and CDR2 FQDESV (reference sequence). CDR3 residues: CASSLAGSGNTIYF. The CDR3 nucleotides read TGTGCCAGCAGCTTAGCGGGCAGCGGAAACACCATATATTTT.

The chain employs TRBV6-6 and TRBJ2-1; 14 bases align to TRBD2. Germline CDR1 and CDR2: MNHNY and SVGAGI (reference sequence). V lost 8 bases to trimming and J lost 8 bases; unmatched junction nucleotides: 5. The CDR3 spans 14 residues. The CDR3 DNA reads TGTGCCAGCGGGACTAGCGGGAGTAGGGATGAGCAGTTCTTC. This sequence encodes CASGTSGSRDEQFF.

The chain carries TRBV7-9 and TRBJ1-1; possible D gene TRBD1, 5 bases. CDR1 and CDR2 from the germline V gene are SEHNR and FQNEAQ (reference sequence). The germline V and J ends were trimmed by 2 bases and 7 bases, with 29 bases remaining between them. The CDR3 extends over 19 amino acids. The CDR3 DNA reads as TGTGCCAGCAGCTTAATCAGACCTATCGGCTCGGCAGGGCGGGGTGAAGCTTTCTTT. This encodes CASSLIRPIGSAGRGEAFF.